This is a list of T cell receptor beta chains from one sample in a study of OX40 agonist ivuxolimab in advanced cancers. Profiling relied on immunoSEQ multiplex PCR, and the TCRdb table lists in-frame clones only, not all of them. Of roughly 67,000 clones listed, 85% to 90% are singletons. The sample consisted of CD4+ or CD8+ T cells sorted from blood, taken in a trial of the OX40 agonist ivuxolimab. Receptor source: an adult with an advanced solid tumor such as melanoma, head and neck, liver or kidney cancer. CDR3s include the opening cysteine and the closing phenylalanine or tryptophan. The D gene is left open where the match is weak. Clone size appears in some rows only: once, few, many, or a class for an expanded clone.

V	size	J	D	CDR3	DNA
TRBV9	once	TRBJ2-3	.	CASSVMGLSTDTQYF	TGTGCCAGCAGCGTAATGGGACTGAGCACAGATACGCAGTATTTT
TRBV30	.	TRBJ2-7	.	CAWSEVGYEQYF	TGTGCCTGGAGTGAGGTGGGCTACGAGCAGTACTTC
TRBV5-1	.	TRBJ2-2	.	CASSITSAGELFF	TGCGCCAGCAGCATCACTAGTGCCGGGGAGCTGTTTTTT
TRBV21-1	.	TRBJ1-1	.	CASSNGNNSLEKAFF	TGTGCCAGCAGCAACGGAAATAACTCCTTAGAGAAGGCTTTCTTT
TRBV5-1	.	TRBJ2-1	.	CASSLVGEGYNEQFF	TGCGCCAGCAGCTTGGTGGGGGAAGGGTACAATGAGCAGTTCTTC
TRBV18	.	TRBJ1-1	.	CASSPGDSYTEAFF	TGTGCCAGCTCACCTGGGGATTCGTACACTGAAGCTTTCTTT
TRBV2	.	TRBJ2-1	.	CASSSQELARDEQFF	TGTGCCAGCAGTTCTCAGGAATTGGCTAGGGATGAGCAGTTCTTC
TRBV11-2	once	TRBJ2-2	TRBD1	CASSTGQGPSGELFF	TGTGCCAGCAGCACCGGACAGGGGCCGTCTGGGGAGCTGTTTTTT
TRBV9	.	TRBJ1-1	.	CASSVGVLGLTEAFF	TGTGCCAGCAGCGTAGGAGTTTTGGGGCTCACTGAAGCTTTCTTT
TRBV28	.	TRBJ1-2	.	CASSITGRRYYGYTF	TGTGCCAGCAGCATCACAGGGAGGCGTTACTATGGCTACACCTTC
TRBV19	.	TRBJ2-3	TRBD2	CASTRAGGPSDTQYF	TGTGCCAGTACCCGAGCGGGGGGGCCATCAGATACGCAGTATTTT
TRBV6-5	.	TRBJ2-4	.	CASRSGLAKNIQYF	TGTGCCAGCAGGTCGGGGTTGGCCAAAAACATTCAGTACTTC
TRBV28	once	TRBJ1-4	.	CASSFWVEEKLFF	TGTGCCAGCAGTTTTTGGGTTGAGGAAAAACTGTTTTTT
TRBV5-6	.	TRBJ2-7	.	CATSDYRAYEQYF	TGTGCCACCTCGGACTACAGGGCCTACGAGCAGTACTTC
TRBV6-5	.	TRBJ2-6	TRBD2	CASSTSAGANVLTF	TGTGCCAGCAGCACTAGCGCTGGGGCCAACGTCCTGACTTTC
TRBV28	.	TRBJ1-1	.	CASSMYDTEAFF	TGTGCCAGCAGCATGTACGACACTGAAGCTTTCTTT
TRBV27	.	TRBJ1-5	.	CASSPLGGQPQHF	TGTGCCAGCAGCCCCCTGGGGGGTCAGCCCCAGCATTTT
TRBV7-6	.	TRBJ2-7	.	CASSLASTGRPYEQYF	TGTGCCAGCAGCTTAGCGTCGACAGGACGCCCCTACGAGCAGTACTTC
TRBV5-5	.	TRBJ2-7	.	CASSLGNRGVSYEQYF	TGTGCCAGCAGCTTAGGGAATCGGGGCGTCTCCTACGAGCAGTACTTC
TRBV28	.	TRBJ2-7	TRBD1	CASSWDSNYEQYF	TGTGCCAGCAGTTGGGACAGCAACTACGAGCAGTACTTC
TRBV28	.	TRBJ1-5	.	CASSSSPPQGLNQPQHF	TGTGCCAGCAGTTCATCCCCCCCCCAGGGGCTCAATCAGCCCCAGCATTTT
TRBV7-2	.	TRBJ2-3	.	CASSLGPTDTQYF	TGTGCCAGCAGCTTAGGCCCCACAGATACGCAGTATTTT
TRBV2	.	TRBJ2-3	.	CASSLSEPPDTQYF	TGTGCCAGCAGCCTTAGCGAACCCCCAGATACGCAGTATTTT
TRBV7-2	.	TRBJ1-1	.	CASSLHSEAFF	TGTGCCAGCAGCTTACATAGTGAAGCTTTCTTT
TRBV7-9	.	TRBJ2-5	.	CASSLGRSVGMETQYF	TGTGCCAGCAGCTTAGGCAGGTCTGTGGGTATGGAGACCCAGTACTTC
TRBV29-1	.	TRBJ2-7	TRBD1	CSVWTGKSSYEQYF	TGCAGCGTCTGGACAGGAAAAAGCTCCTACGAGCAGTACTTC
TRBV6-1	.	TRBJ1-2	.	CASSPGDTYYGYTF	TGTGCCAGCAGTCCGGGGGACACCTACTATGGCTACACCTTC
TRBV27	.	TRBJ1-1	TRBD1	CASSHRQGNTEAFF	TGTGCCAGCAGTCACCGACAGGGCAACACTGAAGCTTTCTTT
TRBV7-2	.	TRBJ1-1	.	CASSLSGATDTEAFF	TGTGCCAGCAGCTTGTCAGGGGCGACTGACACTGAAGCTTTCTTT
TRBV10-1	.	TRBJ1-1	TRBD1	CANGHDREKGTEAFF	TGCGCCAACGGGCACGACAGGGAGAAAGGTACTGAAGCTTTCTTT
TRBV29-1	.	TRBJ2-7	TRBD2	CSATWRGADEQYF	TGCAGCGCTACGTGGCGGGGGGCGGACGAGCAGTACTTC
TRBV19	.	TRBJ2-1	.	CASSIDTEPPYNEQFF	TGTGCCAGTAGTATAGATACAGAGCCGCCCTACAATGAGCAGTTCTTC
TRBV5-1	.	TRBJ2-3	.	CASSPGLRGSTDTQYF	TGCGCCAGCAGCCCGGGCCTAAGGGGTTCGACAGATACGCAGTATTTT